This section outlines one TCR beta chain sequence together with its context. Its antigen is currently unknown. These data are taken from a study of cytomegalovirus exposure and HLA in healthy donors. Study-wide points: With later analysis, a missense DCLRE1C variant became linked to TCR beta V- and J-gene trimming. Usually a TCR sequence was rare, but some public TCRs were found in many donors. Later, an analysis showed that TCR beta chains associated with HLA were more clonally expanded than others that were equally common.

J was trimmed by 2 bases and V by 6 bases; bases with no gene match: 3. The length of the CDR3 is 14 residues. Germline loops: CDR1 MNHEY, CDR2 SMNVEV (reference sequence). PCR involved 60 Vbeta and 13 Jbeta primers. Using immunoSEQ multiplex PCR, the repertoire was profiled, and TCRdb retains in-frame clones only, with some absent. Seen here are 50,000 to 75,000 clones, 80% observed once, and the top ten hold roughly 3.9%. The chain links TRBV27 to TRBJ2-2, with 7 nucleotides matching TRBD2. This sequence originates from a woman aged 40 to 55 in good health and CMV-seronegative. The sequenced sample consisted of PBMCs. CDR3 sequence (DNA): TGTGCCAGCAGGCGAGCGGGAAACACCGGGGAGCTGTTTTTT. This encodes CASRRAGNTGELFF.